Shown below are 21 T cell receptor beta chains from a single sample sequenced in a study of T cell clusters in autoimmune cytopenias. TRB amplification used 250 ng of peripheral blood genomic DNA. Multiplex touch-down PCR amplified TRB using TRB-A and TRB-B pools in one tube. Following a re-call of the multiplex PCR reads, TCRdb has one entry per CDR3 protein and lacks DNA. With roughly 2,800 distinct CDR3 sequences in the sample, the ten largest clones hold approximately 25%. Sequencing was carried out using peripheral blood. The receptors were sampled from a human donor with an autoimmune cytopenia or autoimmune hepatitis (not recorded which).

V and J are TRBV7-9 and TRBJ1-5. The CDR3 consists of 15 residues. Per germline, CDR1 SEHNR and CDR2 FQNEAQ (reference sequence). CDR3: CASSLVTALVEPQHF.

Its frequency marks this clonotype as medium-sized. This sequence joins TRBV30 and TRBJ2-6; TCRdb lists TRBD1, though no DNA is available to test this call. The CDR3 is 16 amino acids. Germline CDR1 and CDR2: GTSNPN and SVGIG (reference sequence). CDR3 region: CAWSLPNRAGANVLTF.

This clonotype counts as medium-sized by frequency. V and J are TRBV12-3 or TRBV12-4 and TRBJ2-2; TCRdb calls TRBD1, which cannot be checked without DNA. The length of the CDR3 is 16 residues. CDR3 sequence: CASTLDRGENTGELFF.

This clonotype registers medium-sized by frequency. V gene TRBV20-1 combines with J gene TRBJ2-7; the D gene TCRdb calls, TRBD1, cannot be checked with no DNA. Germline V gene lookup returns CDR1 DFQATT and CDR2 SNEGSKA (reference sequence). The CDR3 has 16 residues. The CDR3: CSAASGWGRSSYEQYF.

This clonotype counts as medium-sized (0.01 to 0.1%) by frequency. The gene calls are TRBV5-5 and TRBJ1-6; no DNA is available, so the TRBD1 call from TCRdb remains unchecked. Looked up from germline, CDR1 is SGHKS and CDR2 is YYEKEE (reference sequence). The CDR3 spans 14 residues. The CDR3 is CASSQGHPESPLHF.

This clonotype counts as medium-sized by frequency. The J gene is TRBJ2-1, the V gene TRBV4-3; the TCRdb D gene call, TRBD2, has no DNA to confirm it. This CDR3 is 19 amino acids long. CDR1 is LGHNA and CDR2 is YSLEER in the germline V gene. The CDR3 loop is CASSQDRASGGFSYNEQFF.

V usage is TRBV7-9 and J usage is TRBJ2-7; checking the TCRdb D call of TRBD1 is not possible without DNA. Germline CDR1 and CDR2: SEHNR and FQNEAQ (reference sequence). The CDR3 loop spans 13 amino acids. The CDR3 loop reads CASTSGQGDYQYF.

The rearrangement joins TRBV13 to TRBJ2-7. CDR1 is PRHDT and CDR2 is FYEKMQ in the germline V gene (reference sequence). The CDR3 runs 16 residues. This CDR3 is CASSLGEPNIVYEQYF.

This clonotype is labeled large (0.1 to 1%) based on frequency. The chain is built from TRBV29-1 and TRBJ1-4. Germline CDR1 and CDR2: SQVTM and ANQGSEA. The CDR3 runs 13 residues. CDR3 loop: CSVEHGRGEKLFF.

CDR3 region: CASSSGRQETQYF. The chain carries TRBV12-3 or TRBV12-4 and TRBJ2-5; the TCRdb D gene call, TRBD2, has no DNA to confirm it. The length of the CDR3 is 13 residues.

By frequency, this clonotype registers medium-sized. This rearrangement joins TRBV6-2 or TRBV6-3 to TRBJ1-2; TCRdb outputs TRBD1, but without DNA this stays unchecked. Germline V lookup: CDR1 MNHEY, CDR2 SVGEGT. The CDR3 loop spans 14 amino acids. This chain's CDR3 is CATKGQDRTRGYTF.

This clonotype registers medium-sized by frequency. The chain recombines TRBV19 with TRBJ2-1; there is no DNA to check the TCRdb D call of TRBD1. CDR3 length: 13 amino acids. Germline CDR1 and CDR2: LNHDA and SQIVND (reference sequence). The CDR3 protein is CASGQGAYNEQFF.

This clonotype is deemed medium-sized (0.01 to 0.1%) by its frequency. The chain carries TRBV12-3 or TRBV12-4 and TRBJ1-5; the TCRdb call, TRBD1, lacks DNA for checking. The CDR3 contains 16 residues. The CDR3 sequence is CASSPGQGGGNQPQHF.

According to its frequency, this clonotype is medium-sized. The gene calls are TRBV4-2 and TRBJ1-3. Germline assignment: CDR1 LGHNA and CDR2 YNFKEQ. CDR3 size: 16 residues. CDR3 protein: CASSQEWGSSGNTIYF.

The chain uses TRBV18 and TRBJ1-2; TCRdb selects TRBD1, and the lack of DNA leaves this call unchecked. This CDR3 contains 18 residues. CDR1 KGHSH and CDR2 LQKENI come from the germline V gene. The CDR3 loop is CASSSRAPYPGGEDGYTF.

J is TRBJ1-5 and V is TRBV7-9; absent DNA, TCRdb's TRBD1 call cannot be checked. This CDR3 comprises 15 residues. Germline CDR1 and CDR2: SEHNR and FQNEAQ (reference sequence). CDR3 residues: CASSRTGDSNQPQHF.

This clonotype is deemed large by its frequency. V usage is TRBV29-1 and J usage is TRBJ1-3. Germline V gives CDR1 SQVTM, CDR2 ANQGSEA. The CDR3 is 14 amino acids. This CDR3 reads CSVALPGSGNTIYF.

Frequency places this clonotype as medium-sized. The V gene is TRBV24-1, the J gene TRBJ2-3; there is no DNA to check the TCRdb D call of TRBD2. The CDR3 has 14 residues. Germline CDR1 reads KGHDR; CDR2 reads SFDVKD. The CDR3 here is CATSNEGRSDTQYF.

By frequency, this clonotype is medium-sized. The V and J genes are TRBV6-1 and TRBJ1-1; TCRdb reports TRBD1, a call that lacks DNA to check it against. This CDR3 has 16 residues. CDR1 is MNHNS and CDR2 is SASEGT in the germline V gene. The CDR3 protein is CASMVQGARMGSEAFF.

V gene TRBV5-4 combines with J gene TRBJ2-7; TCRdb's assignment of TRBD1 cannot be checked, as there is no DNA. Germline V gene lookup returns CDR1 SGHNT and CDR2 YYREEE (reference sequence). The CDR3 length is 13 residues. CDR3 loop: CASSSTGRYEQYF.

Judged by frequency, this clonotype is medium-sized (0.01 to 0.1%). The V gene is TRBV27, the J gene TRBJ1-4; TCRdb lists TRBD1, though no DNA is available to test this call. The germline V gene encodes CDR1 MNHEY and CDR2 SMNVEV (reference sequence). The CDR3 contains 13 residues. This CDR3 reads CASSLYRAEKLFF. The complete variable domain, with remaining parts taken from reference TRBV27 and TRBJ1-4, reads EAQVTQNPRYLITVTGKKLTVTCSQNMNHEYMSWYRQDPGLGLRQIYYSMNVEVTDKGDVPEGYKVSRKEKRNFPLILESPSPNQTSLYFCASSLYRAEKLFFGSGTQLSVL.